This TCR beta chain appears in the sequencing data of a study of graft-versus-host responses after intestinal transplantation. In the study overall: Isolated intestinal, liver-intestinal, or multivisceral transplants were what recipients had. Study observations and caveats: Some GvH clones appeared in ileal mucosa or blood before recipient bone marrow. Patients with graft-donor T cell macrochimerism had high graft-versus-host to host-versus-graft clonal ratios in allografts.

From germline, CDR1 is SGHVS and CDR2 FNYEAQ. This CDR3 has 21 amino acids. V lost 3 bases to trimming and J lost 2 bases; unmatched junction nucleotides: 14. Assay used: immunoSEQ multiplex PCR; TCRdb lists only in-frame clones, some missing. The table lists roughly 40,000 clones, about 90% of them singletons. Comment on this clone: No antigen is known for it.

The TCR was taken from a human patient who received an intestinal transplant, so some T cells may come from the graft donor. The genes are TRBV7-6 and TRBJ2-1; 15 positions agree with TRBD2. Sample: PBMCs, taken approximately 320 days after intestinal transplant. The CDR3 sequence: CASSLEPPGLAGGFPYNEQFF. CDR3 sequence (DNA): TGTGCCAGCAGCTTGGAACCCCCGGGACTAGCGGGAGGTTTCCCCTACAATGAGCAGTTCTTC. Filled out from reference TRBV7-6 and TRBJ2-1, the complete variable domain reads GAGVSQSPRYKVTKRGQDVALRCDPISGHVSLYWYRQALGQGPEFLTYFNYEAQQDKSGLPNDRFSAERPEGSISTLTIQRTEQRDSAMYRCASSLEPPGLAGGFPYNEQFFGPGTRLTVL.